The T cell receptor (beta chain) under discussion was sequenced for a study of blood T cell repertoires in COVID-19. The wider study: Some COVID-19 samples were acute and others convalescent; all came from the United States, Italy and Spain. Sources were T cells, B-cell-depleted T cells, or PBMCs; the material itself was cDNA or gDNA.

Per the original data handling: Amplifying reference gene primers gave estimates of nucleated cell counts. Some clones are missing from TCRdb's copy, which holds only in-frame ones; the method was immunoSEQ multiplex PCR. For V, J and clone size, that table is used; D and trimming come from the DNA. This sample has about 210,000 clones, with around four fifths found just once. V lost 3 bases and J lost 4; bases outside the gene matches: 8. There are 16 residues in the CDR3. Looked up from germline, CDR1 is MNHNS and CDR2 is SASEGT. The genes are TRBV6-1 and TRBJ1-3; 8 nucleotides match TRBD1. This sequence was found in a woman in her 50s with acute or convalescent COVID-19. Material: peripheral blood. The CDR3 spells CASSDDRGQEGNTIYF. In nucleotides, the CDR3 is TGTGCCAGCAGTGACGACAGGGGTCAAGAAGGAAACACCATATATTTT.